The text below deals with one T cell receptor beta chain. Its target is not known. Here immunoSEQ multiplex PCR was the method, and the copy in TCRdb shows in-frame clones only, minus some. The table lists about 200,000 clones, around 75% of them singletons. This sample was included in a study of cytotoxic CD8 clonotypes in ibrutinib-treated CLL. Study-wide findings and caveats: Timing of sampling differed between sustained-remission and progressing patients. Baseline levels were approached again at progression, after clonality had risen at ibrutinib response. Public clonotypes proved infrequent, and on treatment they shrank or remained steady.

The input for sequencing was PBMCs, taken after 12 months of ibrutinib treatment. The sequence derives from a human donor with chronic lymphocytic leukemia.

The CDR3 reads CASSQDRLSLEQYF. DNA for the CDR3: TGCGCCAGCAGCCAAGATCGGCTATCCCTCGAGCAGTACTTC. V is TRBV4-1 and J is TRBJ2-7, with unresolved D. Germline assignment: CDR1 MGHRA and CDR2 YSYEKL. V dropped 0 bases and J dropped 6 bases, with 12 bases sitting between them. The CDR3 is made up of 14 amino acids.